This TCR beta chain emerged from a study of beta chain features in type 1 diabetes. Study information: All of the samples together had around 110,000,000 sorted cells examined. General observations from the study: The study found moderately but significantly shorter TCRB CDR3s in all four CD4+ subsets of Type 1 diabetes patients. Type 1 diabetes patients had VDJ junctions that carried fewer insertions and more deletions. Because the template was cDNA, high-expressing cells might be over-represented.

The sequenced template was cDNA made from the entire isolated RNA. Here immunoSEQ multiplex PCR was the method, and the copy in TCRdb shows in-frame clones only, minus some. This table has 120,000 or so clones, 15% to 20% appearing once. This clone has a handful of counts. Its antigen is undetermined. CD4+ cells of the naive, central memory, regulatory and stem cell-like memory types were sorted via CD45RO/CCR7/CD25/CD127/CD95/CD27. Trimming shortened V by 0 bases and J by 3 bases, and 14 bases separated the two germline ends. CDR3 length: 16 residues. The germline V gene has CDR1 LGHNA and CDR2 YNFKEQ.

The sequence was collected from a man aged 18 to 30 with type 1 diabetes. Sequencing was carried out using central memory CD4+ T cells from blood. This chain uses TRBV4-2 with TRBJ1-1; tentatively, D is TRBD1 (6 bases). DNA of the CDR3: TGTGCCAGCAGCCAAGATCGTCCCGCAGGGGACACTGAAGCTTTCTTT. It encodes CASSQDRPAGDTEAFF.